Shown below are 18 T cell receptor beta chains from a single sample sequenced in a study of blood T cell repertoires in COVID-19. Sequencing used immunoSEQ multiplex PCR; TCRdb keeps in-frame clones, though not all of them. The data contain approximately 52,000 clones, more than 85% of them singletons. The sample comprised peripheral blood. These receptor sequences come from a human donor with active COVID-19. The donor label of this sample is uncertain.

This clone occurred once. V and J are TRBV5-6 and TRBJ1-1, with 7 positions matching TRBD1. The germline gives CDR1 SGHDT, CDR2 YYEEEE. V was clipped by 1 base and J by 6 bases; unmatched bases: 9. The CDR3 is 15 amino acids. The CDR3 DNA is TGTGCCAGCAGCTTGTTTGTTAGGGGGCGGTCTGAAGCTTTCTTT. Its protein is CASSLFVRGRSEAFF.

CDR3: CASSQSTGGPKYEQYF. CDR3 in DNA: TGTGCCAGCTCACAGAGTACGGGGGGGCCTAAGTACGAGCAGTACTTC. The genes are TRBV18 and TRBJ2-7; TRBD2 matches at 8 bases. With V trimmed by 4 bases and J by 4 bases, 12 bases remained unmatched. Germline values: CDR1 KGHSH, CDR2 LQKENI. The CDR3 loop spans 16 amino acids.

The rearrangement links TRBV6-5 to TRBJ2-7; no clear D gene. Germline V gene sequence: CDR1 MNHEY, CDR2 SVGAGI. V lost 11 bases to trimming and J lost 5 bases, with 22 bases between them. The CDR3 has 14 residues. Here the CDR3 DNA reads TGTGCCTCCTTGAGGCCTTGGCCGGAGCACGAGCAGTACTTC. Translated: CASLRPWPEHEQYF.

V and J are TRBV6-1 and TRBJ2-3; D is possibly TRBD2 (6 bases). Germline CDR1 and CDR2: MNHNS and SASEGT. Trimming removed 4 bases from V and 4 bases from J, with 18 bases in between. CDR3 length: 16 residues. The CDR3 is CASSVRRGNRADTQYF. The CDR3 region has the DNA TGTGCCAGCAGTGTGAGGCGGGGCAACCGGGCAGATACGCAGTATTTT.

The CDR3 reads CASSMGRETQYF. Written as DNA, the CDR3 is TGTGCCAGTAGTATGGGGCGAGAGACCCAGTACTTC. The V call is TRBV19, the J call TRBJ2-5; perhaps TRBD1 as D (5 bases). Trimming removed 3 bases from V and 4 bases from J, with 6 bases in between. The CDR3 consists of 12 residues. The V gene's germline CDR1 is LNHDA and CDR2 SQIVND (reference sequence).

The chain is built from TRBV4-1 and TRBJ2-3; the D is unclear. Germline lookup yields CDR1 MGHRA and CDR2 YSYEKL. The CDR3 runs 18 residues. Between the trimmed V and J ends, which lost 1 base and 6 bases, there was a span of 23 bases. CDR3 bases: TGCGCCAGCAGCCAAGGCCCCTCCGGATACAGATCGGCTGATACGCAGTATTTT. Its protein is CASSQGPSGYRSADTQYF.

The V and J genes are TRBV7-2 and TRBJ2-7, with 9 bases lining up with TRBD2. The CDR3 has 19 amino acids. Germline-derived CDR1 and CDR2 are SGHTA and FQGNSA. The ends lost 5 bases at V and 0 bases at J; junction bases unmatched: 17. CDR3 sequence reads: CASSPSPLAGLRSSYEQYF. The CDR3 DNA sequence: TGTGCCAGCAGCCCTTCGCCGCTAGCGGGGCTTCGGAGCTCCTACGAGCAGTACTTC.

The V gene is TRBV6-6, the J gene TRBJ1-2, with TRBD1 identical over 8 bases. V dropped 7 bases and J dropped 4; count of bases not matched to a gene: 8. The CDR3 totals 14 residues. The germline CDR1 and CDR2 sequences are MNHNY and SVGAGI (reference sequence). In DNA, the CDR3 is TGTGCCAGCACCCAGGGGGCCGGGATCTATGGCTACACCTTC. Protein: CASTQGAGIYGYTF.

The chain has TRBV5-1 and TRBJ1-1; D is undetermined. The germline V gene has CDR1 SGHRS and CDR2 YFSETQ. V lost 3 bases to trimming and J lost 4 bases, with 16 bases between them. CDR3 size: 15 residues. CDR3 region: CASSSNVPGSTEAFF. For the CDR3, the DNA is TGCGCCAGCAGCTCAAACGTCCCCGGGAGCACTGAAGCTTTCTTT. The variable domain in full, with the rest retrieved from reference TRBV5-1 and TRBJ1-1, is KAGVTQTPRYLIKTRGQQVTLSCSPISGHRSVSWYQQTPGQGLQFLFEYFSETQRNKGNFPGRFSGRQFSNSRSEMNVSTLELGDSALYLCASSSNVPGSTEAFFGQGTRLTVV.

This chain joins TRBV4-3 and TRBJ2-7, with unresolved D. The ends were cut back, 0 bases at V and 2 bases at J, with 11 bases in the middle. The CDR3 is 15 residues long. Germline V gene lookup returns CDR1 LGHNA and CDR2 YSLEER. CDR3 sequence (DNA): TGCGCCAGCAGCCAAGATCGTTCGGGTGCCTACGAGCAGTACTTC. Amino acid sequence: CASSQDRSGAYEQYF.

The CDR3 nucleotides read TGTGCCAGCAGCTTGTTCTCCGCGCGTAATTCACCCCTCCACTTT. As protein: CASSLFSARNSPLHF. The V call is TRBV5-6, the J call TRBJ1-6; D remains unclear. V lost 1 base to trimming and J lost 6 bases, with 11 bases between them. The germline CDR1 and CDR2 sequences are SGHDT and YYEEEE. CDR3 size: 15 residues.

The chain couples TRBV5-8 to TRBJ1-3; maybe TRBD1 (5 bases). In germline, CDR1 is SGHTS, CDR2 YDEGEE. V was pared by 1 base and J by 0 bases, with 8 bases between. The CDR3 covers 15 residues. The CDR3 nucleotides read TGTGCCAGCAGCTTGCCAGGGTACTCTGGAAACACCATATATTTT. This sequence encodes CASSLPGYSGNTIYF.

V usage is TRBV4-3 and J usage is TRBJ1-1; tentative D call: TRBD1 (6 bases). Germline loops: CDR1 LGHNA, CDR2 YSLEER. This CDR3 region has 16 residues. Deletions cut 3 bases from V and 0 bases from J, with 14 bases between. The CDR3, as DNA: TGCGCCAGCAGCCAGGATACCGGGACACTGAACACTGAAGCTTTCTTT. This sequence encodes CASSQDTGTLNTEAFF.

The chain employs TRBV19 and TRBJ2-1, with 8 bases identical to TRBD1. The V gene's germline CDR1 is LNHDA and CDR2 SQIVND (reference sequence). This CDR3 is 16 amino acids long. V lost 7 bases to trimming and J lost 6 bases; unmatched junction nucleotides: 14. The CDR3 coding sequence is TGTGCCAGTACAGCATCCCGGACAGGGAATCCCAATGAGCAGTTCTTC. This translates into CASTASRTGNPNEQFF. Combining the CDR3 with reference TRBV19 and TRBJ2-1 gives the whole variable domain DGGITQSPKYLFRKEGQNVTLSCEQNLNHDAMYWYRQDPGQGLRLIYYSQIVNDFQKGDIAEGYSVSREKKESFPLTVTSAQKNPTAFYLCASTASRTGNPNEQFFGPGTRLTVL.

Only a few counts were recorded for this clone. The chain couples TRBV5-4 to TRBJ1-2; 10 bases are shared with TRBD1. Germline-derived CDR1 and CDR2 are SGHNT and YYREEE (reference sequence). V dropped 4 bases and J dropped 5; count of bases not matched to a gene: 5. This CDR3 spans 14 amino acids. The CDR3: CASSATGGLYGYTF. DNA of the CDR3: TGTGCCAGCAGCGCGACAGGGGGCCTGTATGGCTACACCTTC.

This clone was detected a few times. This CDR3 is also generated by other DNA sequences in the sample. In DNA form, the CDR3 reads TGTGCCAGCTCGCAGACAGGGGGCGGTCAGCCCCAGCATTTT. Translation gives CASSQTGGGQPQHF. The rearrangement uses TRBV28 and TRBJ1-5; 10 bases are a match to TRBD1. The CDR3 length is 14 residues. CDR1 and CDR2 from the germline V gene are MDHEN and SYDVKM. V lost 8 bases, J lost 6 bases, and 7 bases stayed unmatched.

V gene TRBV6-5 combines with J gene TRBJ2-3, with TRBD2 as a possible D gene (6 bases). Between the trimmed V and J ends, which lost 4 bases and 0 bases, there was a span of 11 bases. The germline CDR1 and CDR2 sequences are MNHEY and SVGAGI. This CDR3 is 15 amino acids long. The CDR3 reads CASSLWTTSTDTQYF. The DNA for the CDR3 is TGTGCCAGCAGTTTGTGGACTACTAGCACAGATACGCAGTATTTT.

The chain links TRBV9 to TRBJ1-3; 12 bases map to TRBD1. The CDR3 is 19 amino acids. The J segment lost 1 base and the V segment lost 2 bases, leaving 10 bases of the junction unmatched. Germline CDR1 SGDLS, CDR2 YYNGEE. In DNA form, the CDR3 reads TGTGCCAGCAGCGTGGGGGACAGGGGGCTATCTGGTTCTGGAAACACCATATATTTT. Amino acids: CASSVGDRGLSGSGNTIYF.